This TCR beta chain derives from a study of blood T cells in healthy people across ages. The CDR3 runs to 17 residues. With V trimmed by 0 bases and J by 9 bases, 13 bases remained unmatched. CDR1 is LGHNA and CDR2 is YSLEER in the germline V gene. Next came a second PCR, run for about 6 to 12 cycles, which used a sample-barcoded 5' primer along with a J-beta primer mix. TCRdb re-derived calls from the 5' RACE reads in MiXCR, one entry per CDR3 protein. This table holds about 1.8 million distinct CDR3 sequences, 49% found once. The rearrangement links TRBV4-3 to TRBJ2-2, with 7 bases that match TRBD1. The sequence was collected from a woman aged 40 to 55 in good health. The sample was blood. In DNA, the CDR3 is TGCGCCAGCAGCCAAGATATGGGACAGACTCTCAGCTGGGAGCTGTTTTTT. Translating it yields CASSQDMGQTLSWELFF.